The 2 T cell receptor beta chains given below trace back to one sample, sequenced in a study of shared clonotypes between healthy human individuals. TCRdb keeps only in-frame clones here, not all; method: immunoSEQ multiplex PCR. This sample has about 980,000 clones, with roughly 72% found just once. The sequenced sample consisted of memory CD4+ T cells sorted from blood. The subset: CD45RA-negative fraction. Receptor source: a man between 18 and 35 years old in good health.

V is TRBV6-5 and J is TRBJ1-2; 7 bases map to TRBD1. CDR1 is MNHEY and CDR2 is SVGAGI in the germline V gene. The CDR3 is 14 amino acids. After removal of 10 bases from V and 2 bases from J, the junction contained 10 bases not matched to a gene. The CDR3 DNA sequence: TGTGCCATCAGACGGTCAGGGGGGAACTATGGCTACACCTTC. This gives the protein CAIRRSGGNYGYTF.

In nucleotides, the CDR3 is TGTGCCAGCAGCCCTAGACAGGGGGCACGGGAGCAGTACTTC. It specifies CASSPRQGAREQYF. V is TRBV9 and J is TRBJ2-7, with 10 bases matching TRBD1. With 4 bases clipped from V and 7 bases from J, the junction kept 8 bases outside the gene matches. The CDR3 totals 14 residues. The germline V gene encodes CDR1 SGDLS and CDR2 YYNGEE.